This TCR beta chain appears in the sequencing data of a study of CD8 T cells in Susac syndrome. TEMRA cells were FACS-enriched, unlike CD8+ and CD4+ T cells, which were negatively isolated. Regarding this clonotype: Its cognate antigen is unknown.

After extraction with the RNeasy kit, about 0.45 to 1 ug of the RNA was reverse transcribed using random hexamers. The TCR beta CDR3 was amplified by immunoSEQ multiplex PCR across 54 Vbeta, 13 Jbeta. TCRdb recomputed calls from the immunoSEQ multiplex PCR reads with MiXCR, one row per CDR3 protein. The sample holds some 260,000 distinct CDR3 sequences, around 93% seen once. The CDR3 length is 15 residues. Germline values: CDR1 LNHDA, CDR2 SQIVND (reference sequence). V was clipped by 1 base and J by 7 bases; unmatched bases: 8. Findings of the study overall: The TCR sequencing and HLA analysis in the study involved a relatively small number of individuals, as the study acknowledged.

The sequencing sample was made of CD4+ T cells from PBMCs. The rearrangement joins TRBV19 to TRBJ2-5; 8 bases are a match to TRBD1. This clonotype was sampled from a human donor with multiple sclerosis. The CDR3 DNA follows: TGTGCCAGTAGTATAGCCCTGGGACAGGCGGGGACCCAGTACTTC. This sequence encodes CASSIALGQAGTQYF.